The source of this T cell receptor (beta chain) is a study of blood T cell repertoires in COVID-19. Study in general: Acute and convalescent COVID-19 specimens originated in the United States, Italy and Spain. PBMCs, B-cell-depleted T cells, or T cells provided the cDNA or gDNA that made up the material.

In the study's own analysis: By means of reference gene primer amplification, nucleated cell counts were estimated. Generated by immunoSEQ multiplex PCR, the TCRdb table keeps only in-frame clones and is missing some. The DNA was the basis for D and trimming; V, J and clone size are from that table. The table includes roughly 80,000 clones, roughly four fifths detected once. V shed 3 bases, J shed 7 bases, and the junction held 3 bases outside the gene matches. The CDR3 loop spans 13 amino acids. Per germline, CDR1 MNHEY and CDR2 SVGEGT. This clonotype was obtained from a human donor in a cohort sampled during active COVID-19. The chain uses TRBV6-2 or TRBV6-3 and TRBJ1-2; the match to TRBD1 covers 9 bases. Sequenced sample: peripheral blood. The CDR3, as DNA: TGTGCCAGCAGTTATGGACAGGGGCTTGGCTACACCTTC. Amino acids: CASSYGQGLGYTF.